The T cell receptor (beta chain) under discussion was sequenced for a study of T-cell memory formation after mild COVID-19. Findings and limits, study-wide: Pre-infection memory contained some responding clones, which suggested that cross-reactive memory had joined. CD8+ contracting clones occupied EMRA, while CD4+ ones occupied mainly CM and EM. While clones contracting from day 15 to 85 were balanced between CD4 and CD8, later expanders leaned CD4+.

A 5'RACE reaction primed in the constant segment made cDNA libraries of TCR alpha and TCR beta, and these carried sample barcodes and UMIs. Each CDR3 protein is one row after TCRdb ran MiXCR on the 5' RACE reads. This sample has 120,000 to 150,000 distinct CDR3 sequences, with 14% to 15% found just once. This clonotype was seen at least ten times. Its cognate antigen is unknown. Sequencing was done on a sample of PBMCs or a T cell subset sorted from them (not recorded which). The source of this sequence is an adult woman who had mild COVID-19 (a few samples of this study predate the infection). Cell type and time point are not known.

The CDR3 here is CASSPGLAVTDTQYF. For the CDR3, the DNA is TGTGCCAGCAGCCCCGGACTAGCGGTCACAGATACGCAGTATTTT. The chain recombines TRBV7-3 with TRBJ2-3; TRBD2 aligns across 10 bases. This CDR3 is built from 15 residues. Germline V gene data show CDR1 as SGHTA and CDR2 as FQGTGA. The ends lost 5 bases at V and 2 bases at J; junction bases unmatched: 4.